This TCR beta chain was captured in a study of cytomegalovirus exposure and HLA in healthy donors. Overall study results and limits: Later analysis suggested most CMV-associated TCR beta chains were HLA-restricted. It emerged from a later analysis that several of the most significant clusters appeared to be linked to common viral pathogens. In an earlier analysis, most TCR beta V segments were productive about 87% or about 30% of the time.

Concerning this clone itself: The antigen remains unidentified.

V was pared by 6 bases and J by 2 bases, with 6 bases of the junction left unmatched. Germline-derived CDR1 and CDR2 are WSHSY and SAAADI. The CDR3 consists of 14 residues. The PCR employed 60 Vbeta primers together with 13 Jbeta primers. The protocol was immunoSEQ multiplex PCR, while the TCRdb copy is restricted to in-frame clones and leaves out a portion. In the table there are over 80,000 clones, around 82% of which are singletons. The source material was PBMCs. The TCR originated in a young man in good health and CMV-seropositive. V usage is TRBV10-2 and J usage is TRBJ1-1; the match to TRBD1 covers 7 bases. This CDR3 reads CASRAQGGNTEAFF. The CDR3 DNA follows: TGCGCCAGCAGAGCGCAGGGGGGCAACACTGAAGCTTTCTTT.